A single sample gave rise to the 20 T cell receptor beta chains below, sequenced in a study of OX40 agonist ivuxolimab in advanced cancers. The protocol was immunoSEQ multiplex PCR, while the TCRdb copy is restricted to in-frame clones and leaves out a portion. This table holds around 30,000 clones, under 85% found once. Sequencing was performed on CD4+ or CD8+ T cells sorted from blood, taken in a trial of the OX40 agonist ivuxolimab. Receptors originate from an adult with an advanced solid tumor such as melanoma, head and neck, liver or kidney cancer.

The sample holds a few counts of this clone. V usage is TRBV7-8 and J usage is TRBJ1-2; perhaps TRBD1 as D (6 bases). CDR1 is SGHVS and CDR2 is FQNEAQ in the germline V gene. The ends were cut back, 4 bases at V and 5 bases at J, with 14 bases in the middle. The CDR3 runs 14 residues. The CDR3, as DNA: TGTGCCAGCAGCTCCGGCGGGGGCGCTTATGGCTACACCTTC. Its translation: CASSSGGGAYGYTF.

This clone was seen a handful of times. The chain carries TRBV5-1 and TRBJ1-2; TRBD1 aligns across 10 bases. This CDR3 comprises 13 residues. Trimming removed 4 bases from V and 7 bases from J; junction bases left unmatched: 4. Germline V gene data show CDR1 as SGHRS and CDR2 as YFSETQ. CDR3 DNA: TGCGCCAGCAGCACGGACAGGGGGGGTGGCTACACCTTC. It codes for CASSTDRGGGYTF.

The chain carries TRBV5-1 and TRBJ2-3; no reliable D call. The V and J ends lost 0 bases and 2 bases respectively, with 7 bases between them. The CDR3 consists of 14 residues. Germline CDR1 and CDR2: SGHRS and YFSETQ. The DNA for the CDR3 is TGCGCCAGCAGCTTGGCTCGATCCACAGATACGCAGTATTTT. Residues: CASSLARSTDTQYF. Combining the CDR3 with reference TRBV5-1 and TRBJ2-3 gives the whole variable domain KAGVTQTPRYLIKTRGQQVTLSCSPISGHRSVSWYQQTPGQGLQFLFEYFSETQRNKGNFPGRFSGRQFSNSRSEMNVSTLELGDSALYLCASSLARSTDTQYFGPGTRLTVL.

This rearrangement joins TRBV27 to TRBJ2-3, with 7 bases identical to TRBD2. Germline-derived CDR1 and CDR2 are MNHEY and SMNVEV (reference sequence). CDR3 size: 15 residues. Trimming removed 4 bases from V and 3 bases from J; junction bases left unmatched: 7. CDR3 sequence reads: CASSWQVRGTDTQYF. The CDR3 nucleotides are TGTGCCAGCAGTTGGCAGGTGCGGGGGACAGATACGCAGTATTTT.

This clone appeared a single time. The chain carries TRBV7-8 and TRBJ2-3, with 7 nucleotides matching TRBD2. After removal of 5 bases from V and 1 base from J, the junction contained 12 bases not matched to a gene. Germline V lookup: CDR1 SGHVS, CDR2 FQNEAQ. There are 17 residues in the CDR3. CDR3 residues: CASSLSRGAGGTDTQYF. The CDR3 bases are TGTGCCAGCAGCCTCTCCCGCGGGGCGGGGGGCACAGATACGCAGTATTTT.

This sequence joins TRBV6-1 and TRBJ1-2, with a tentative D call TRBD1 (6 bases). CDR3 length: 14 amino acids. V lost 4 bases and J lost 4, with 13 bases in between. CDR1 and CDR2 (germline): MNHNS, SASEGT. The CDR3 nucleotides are TGTGCCAGCAGTGCAGTCACAGGGATCTATGGCTACACCTTC. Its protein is CASSAVTGIYGYTF.

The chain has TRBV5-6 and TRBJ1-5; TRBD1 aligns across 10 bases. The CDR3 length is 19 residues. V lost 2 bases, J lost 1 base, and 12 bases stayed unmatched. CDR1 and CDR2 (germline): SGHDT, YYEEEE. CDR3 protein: CASSFRTGGGRGSNQPQHF. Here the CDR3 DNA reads TGTGCCAGCAGCTTCAGGACAGGGGGAGGGAGGGGAAGCAATCAGCCCCAGCATTTT.

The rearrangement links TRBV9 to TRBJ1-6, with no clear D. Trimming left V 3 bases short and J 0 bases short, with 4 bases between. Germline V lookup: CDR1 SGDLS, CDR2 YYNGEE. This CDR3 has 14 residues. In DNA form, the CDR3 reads TGTGCCAGCAGCGCCAACTCCTATAATTCACCCCTCCACTTT. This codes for CASSANSYNSPLHF. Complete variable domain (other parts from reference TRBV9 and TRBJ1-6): DSGVTQTPKHLITATGQRVTLRCSPRSGDLSVYWYQQSLDQGLQFLIQYYNGEERAKGNILERFSAQQFPDLHSELNLSSLELGDSALYFCASSANSYNSPLHFGNGTRLTVT.

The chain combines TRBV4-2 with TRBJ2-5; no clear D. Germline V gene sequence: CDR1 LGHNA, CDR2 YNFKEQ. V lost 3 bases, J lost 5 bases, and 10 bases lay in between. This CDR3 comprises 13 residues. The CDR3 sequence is CASSQEHLETQYF. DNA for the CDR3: TGTGCCAGCAGCCAGGAACATTTGGAGACCCAGTACTTC.

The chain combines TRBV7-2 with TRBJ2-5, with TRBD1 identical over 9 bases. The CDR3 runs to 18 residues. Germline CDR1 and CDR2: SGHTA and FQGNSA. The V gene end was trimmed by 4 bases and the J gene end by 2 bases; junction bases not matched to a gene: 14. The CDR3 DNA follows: TGTGCCAGCAGCTCGGGACAGGGTGGGACGGGTGGGCAAGAGACCCAGTACTTC. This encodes CASSSGQGGTGGQETQYF.

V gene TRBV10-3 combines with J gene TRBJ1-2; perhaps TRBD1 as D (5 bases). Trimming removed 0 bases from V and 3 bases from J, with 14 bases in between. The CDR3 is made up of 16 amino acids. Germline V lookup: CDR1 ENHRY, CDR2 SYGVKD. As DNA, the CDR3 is TGTGCCATCAGTGAGTCGACGGTAACGGGACACTATGGCTACACCTTC. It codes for CAISESTVTGHYGYTF.

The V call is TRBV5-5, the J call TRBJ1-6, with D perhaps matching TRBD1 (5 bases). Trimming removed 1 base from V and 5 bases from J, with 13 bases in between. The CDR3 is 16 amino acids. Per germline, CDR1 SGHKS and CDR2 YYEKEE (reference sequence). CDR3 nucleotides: TGTGCCAGCAGCTTGTGGGCAGGGAGGAATAATTCACCCCTCCACTTT. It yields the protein CASSLWAGRNNSPLHF.

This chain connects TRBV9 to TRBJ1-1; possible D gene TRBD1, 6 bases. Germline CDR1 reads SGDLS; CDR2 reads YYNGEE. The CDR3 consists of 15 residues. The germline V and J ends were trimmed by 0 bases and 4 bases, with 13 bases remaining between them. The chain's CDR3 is CASSVEGGFSTEAFF. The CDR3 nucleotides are TGTGCCAGCAGCGTAGAAGGGGGATTCAGCACTGAAGCTTTCTTT.

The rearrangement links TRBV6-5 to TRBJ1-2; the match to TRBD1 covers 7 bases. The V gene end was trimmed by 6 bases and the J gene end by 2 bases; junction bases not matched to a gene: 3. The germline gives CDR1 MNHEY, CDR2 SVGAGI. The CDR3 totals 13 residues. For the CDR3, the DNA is TGTGCCAGCAGGGGGGGACAGAACTATGGCTACACCTTC. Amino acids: CASRGGQNYGYTF.

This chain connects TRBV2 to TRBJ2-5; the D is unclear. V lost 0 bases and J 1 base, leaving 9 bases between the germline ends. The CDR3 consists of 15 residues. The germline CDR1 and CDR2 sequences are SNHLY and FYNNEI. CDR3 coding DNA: TGTGCCAGCAGTGAAGCGCCGGGTCCCCAAGAGACCCAGTACTTC. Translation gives CASSEAPGPQETQYF.

The CDR3 reads CASSYSRYMNTEAFF. CDR3 DNA sequence: TGTGCCAGCAGTTACTCGCGGTACATGAACACTGAAGCTTTCTTT. The chain uses TRBV6-6 and TRBJ1-1, with D unresolved. Trimming shortened V by 0 bases and J by 0 bases, and 8 bases separated the two germline ends. The CDR3 totals 15 residues. The germline CDR1 and CDR2 sequences are MNHNY and SVGAGI (reference sequence).

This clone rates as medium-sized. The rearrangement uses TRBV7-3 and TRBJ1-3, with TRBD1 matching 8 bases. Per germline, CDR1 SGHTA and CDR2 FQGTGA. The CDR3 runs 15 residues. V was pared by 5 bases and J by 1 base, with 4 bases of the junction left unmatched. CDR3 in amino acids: CASSRTGGSGNTIYF. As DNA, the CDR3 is TGTGCCAGCAGCCGCACAGGGGGATCTGGAAACACCATATATTTT.

Here the CDR3 reads CASSPTGDQETQYF. CDR3 bases: TGCGCCAGCAGCCCGACAGGGGACCAAGAGACCCAGTACTTC. The chain recombines TRBV5-1 with TRBJ2-5, with 8 bases aligning to TRBD1. This CDR3 has 14 amino acids. V shed 4 bases, J shed 0 bases, and the junction held 2 bases outside the gene matches. Germline values: CDR1 SGHRS, CDR2 YFSETQ.

CDR3: CASSLWGLAGTQYF. The DNA for the CDR3 is TGTGCCAGCAGTTTATGGGGGCTAGCGGGTACGCAGTATTTT. The chain couples TRBV28 to TRBJ2-3; 8 nucleotides match TRBD2. V trimming: 0 bases; J trimming: 8 bases; junction bases outside the gene matches: 4. The CDR3 length is 14 residues. Germline-derived CDR1 and CDR2 are MDHEN and SYDVKM. The complete variable domain, with remaining parts taken from reference TRBV28 and TRBJ2-3, reads DVKVTQSSRYLVKRTGEKVFLECVQDMDHENMFWYRQDPGLGLRLIYFSYDVKMKEKGDIPEGYSVSREKKERFSLILESASTNQTSMYLCASSLWGLAGTQYFGPGTRLTVL.

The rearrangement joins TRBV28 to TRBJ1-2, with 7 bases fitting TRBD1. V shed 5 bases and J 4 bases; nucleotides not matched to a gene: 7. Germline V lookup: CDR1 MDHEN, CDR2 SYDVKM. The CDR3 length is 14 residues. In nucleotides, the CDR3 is TGTGCCAGCAGTGGGACAGCCTTCCTCTATGGCTACACCTTC. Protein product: CASSGTAFLYGYTF.